This T cell receptor (beta chain) came from a study of T cells in severe cutaneous drug reactions (dated by TCRdb to about 2019). At the level of the whole study: Between about 2011 and 2019, patients were recruited from Taiwan, Thailand and a European registry network. Only patients with a probable or definite SJS/TEN or DRESS diagnosis by RegiSCAR criteria were enrolled. Single-cell sequencing, quantitative PCR validation, functional assays and transgenic mouse experiments were combined with bulk TCR sequencing. The culprit drug was assigned using the Naranjo algorithm and the ALDEN drug causality algorithm. To build the libraries, iRepertoire multiplex PCR was used, and the authors pointed to a comparison in which iRepertoire and 5' RACE methods, with or without UMI, captured abundant clonotypes similarly. Blister fluids/cells, PBMC and other biological samples were taken from patients in the acute stage or the recovery stage.

The investigation overall reported the following: Although undetectable or scarce in tolerant-control and healthy-donor PBMC, a public TCRbeta CDR3 was found in all seven CBZ-SJS/TEN blister samples, at a mean of approximately 14%. Whether the public TCR generalizes to SJS/TEN caused by other drugs was noted by the authors as still needing further study. TRBV12-4 usage was strongly increased in CBZ-SJS/TEN patients, averaging about 33% in blister cells and 4.5% to 5% in PBMC.

Comment on this clonotype: Its cognate antigen has yet to be identified.

CDR1 and CDR2 are read off the germline V gene (reference sequence) as DFQATT and SNEGSKA. CDR3 length: 14 amino acids, cysteine to phenylalanine. DNA is not on record. Library preparation used the iRepertoire multiplex PCR system with TCR subtype-specific primers for both bulk and single-cell sequencing. Multiplex PCR with primers aimed at the V, D and J gene regions produced the bulk TCR beta libraries. Bulk TCR library preparation used roughly 100-550 ng of RNA per sample as input. Bulk TCR beta amplicons were sequenced on an Illumina MiSeq. In the source study's methods: Sample misassignments and low-quality sequencing reads were filtered out during quality control steps. The amino acids lying between the V-gene Y[YFLI]C motif and the J-segment [FW]GXGT motif were defined as CDR3. The IMGT database was followed for TRBV and TRBJ gene assignments and CDR3 clonotypes. Per-sample TRBV expression was normalized to the mean of the same gene in PBMC from roughly 41 healthy donors. TCRdb reprocessed the reads; each CDR3 protein sequence makes one entry, and DNA is unavailable. TCRdb's processing, not the study's, gives the V and J calls here. This sample's table has entries for under 5,000 distinct CDR3 sequences. The top ten constitute roughly 77% of the sample.

Sequenced donors were patients with carbamazepine-induced Stevens-Johnson syndrome or toxic epidermal necrolysis (CBZ-SJS/TEN). The peripheral blood repertoires were taken from CBZ-SJS/TEN patients of two origins, a few Han Chinese and six or seven European. Next-generation sequencing was used to profile the T cell receptor repertoires of patients with drug-induced severe cutaneous adverse reactions in a search for drug-specific clonotypes. The RNA source was either peripheral blood mononuclear cells or blister cells from skin lesions. Sequenced: PBMCs. The receptor was derived from a human donor with Stevens-Johnson syndrome, a severe cutaneous drug reaction. The chain was built from TRBV20-1 and TRBJ2-3; as DNA is missing, the TRBD2 call by TCRdb cannot be tested. The CDR3 region: CSAGLTTSTDTQYF.